The clone carrying this T cell receptor (beta chain) was found a few times. What it binds is unknown. This sample was taken from a study of T cell repertoires in cytomegalovirus infection. The wider study: HLA-B-restricted CMV epitopes that are well studied, plus recently identified HLA-C-restricted ones, were used by the study. Public TCR beta signatures were indicative of both CMV infection and a matching HLA type.

Study-wide findings and caveats: CMV-specific HLA-C-restricted TCR beta clonotypes dominated the ex vivo response. CMV carriers having the relevant HLA were flagged by cumulative public TCR beta family frequency.

Looked up from germline, CDR1 is SGHTA and CDR2 is FQGNSA. With 5 bases removed from V and 0 bases from J, the gap between germline ends came to 17 bases. This CDR3 region has 17 residues. One entry per CDR3 protein, called by TCRdb with MiXCR from the reads. The table has about 51,000 distinct CDR3 sequences, 20% seen once. This specimen consisted of CD8+ T cells from cultured PBMCs, obtained from culture after CMV antigen stimulation. V gene TRBV7-2 combines with J gene TRBJ2-1; the D is unclear. The origin of this receptor is a human donor in good health (CMV status not recorded). Some clones in this sample may be carry-over from other donors' samples. The CDR3 DNA reads as TGTGCCAGCAGCGCCATGCTGGGCCTAAGCTCCTACAATGAGCAGTTCTTC. Protein: CASSAMLGLSSYNEQFF.